This T cell receptor beta chain was documented in a study of post-analysis software for immune sequencing data. The table lists this clonotype with many counts. Its antigen is unknown. Study conclusions and caveats: A significant reduction in normalized Chao1 diversity was observed in multiple sclerosis patients versus controls. The study found TRBV5-6, TRBV5-1 and TRBV20-1 among five TRBV segments more frequent in patients than controls.

CDR3 length: 16 residues. Trimming removed 0 bases at V and 2 bases at J, with 12 bases between. The germline CDR1 and CDR2 sequences are SGHRS and YFSETQ. Researchers reported that TCR beta cDNA libraries carried unique molecular identifiers. Starting from roughly 1 to 10 million T cells, the study yielded approximately 500,000 cDNA molecules. TCRdb ran MiXCR on the PCR reads and lists one entry per CDR3 protein. The sample includes hundreds of thousands of distinct CDR3 sequences, roughly 27% seen only once; the top ten take about 0.5%. The chain carries TRBV5-1 and TRBJ2-1; tentative D call: TRBD1 (6 bases). The receptor comes from a girl aged 5-17 years with multiple sclerosis. Sequenced material: blood. As DNA, the CDR3 is TGCGCCAGCAGCTTGGTGCAGACAGGACCCTACAATGAGCAGTTCTTC. Its translation: CASSLVQTGPYNEQFF.